These 22 T cell receptor beta chains were sequenced from one sample in a study of cytomegalovirus exposure and HLA in healthy donors. The PCR was carried out with 60 Vbeta primers and 13 Jbeta primers. Clones were read by immunoSEQ multiplex PCR, and TCRdb kept only the in-frame ones, dropping some. Of around 200,000 clones in the sample, approximately 82% were seen once. Material for sequencing was PBMCs. These receptor sequences come from a woman between 50 and 59 years old in good health and CMV-seropositive.

The CDR3: CASSWDRVFGYTF. CDR3 nucleotide sequence: TGTGCCAGCAGCTGGGACAGGGTTTTTGGCTACACCTTC. V gene TRBV5-6 combines with J gene TRBJ1-2, with 9 bases matching TRBD1. Trimming cost V 3 bases and J 7 bases; bases outside gene matches: 4. CDR3 length equals 13 residues. Germline V gene lookup returns CDR1 SGHDT and CDR2 YYEEEE.

V is TRBV30 and J is TRBJ1-4; 8 positions agree with TRBD1. J was trimmed by 8 bases and V by 4 bases; bases with no gene match: 9. Germline-derived CDR1 and CDR2 are GTSNPN and SVGIG (reference sequence). CDR3 length: 14 amino acids. The CDR3 region is CAWTLPGQDEKLFF. DNA for the CDR3: TGTGCCTGGACCCTACCGGGACAGGACGAAAAACTGTTTTTT.

This clone is a singleton in its sample. This chain uses TRBV5-1 with TRBJ2-5; 7 bases match TRBD1. Germline trimming cut 8 bases from V and 2 bases from J; bases unmatched to any gene: 3. The CDR3 covers 12 residues. Germline loops: CDR1 SGHRS, CDR2 YFSETQ. The CDR3 sequence: CASGTAQETQYF. The CDR3 DNA is TGCGCCAGTGGGACAGCACAAGAGACCCAGTACTTC.

V gene TRBV7-6 combines with J gene TRBJ2-7; 7 positions match TRBD1. V shed 1 base and J 7 bases; nucleotides not matched to a gene: 4. The length of the CDR3 is 13 residues. Germline V CDR1 and CDR2: SGHVS, FNYEAQ. The CDR3 DNA reads as TGTGCCAGCAGCTTAGAGAGGGGGCAAGAGCAGTACTTC. Its protein is CASSLERGQEQYF.

The rearrangement links TRBV7-3 to TRBJ2-5; 14 bases are a match to TRBD2. V was pared by 4 bases and J by 2 bases, with 3 bases of the junction left unmatched. In germline, CDR1 is SGHTA, CDR2 FQGTGA. The CDR3 extends over 16 amino acids. The CDR3 loop is CASSSGTSGGQETQYF. DNA for the CDR3: TGTGCCAGCAGCTCAGGGACTAGCGGGGGACAAGAGACCCAGTACTTC.

This chain links TRBV5-1 with TRBJ1-2, with D maybe TRBD1 (6 bases). Trimming took 3 bases from V and 4 from J, leaving 16 bases between them. The CDR3 is 15 residues long. CDR1 and CDR2 (germline): SGHRS, YFSETQ. Written as DNA, the CDR3 is TGCGCCAGCAGCTGGGAGACAGGTTCCGGCTATGGCTACACCTTC. Its translation: CASSWETGSGYGYTF.

The chain combines TRBV6-6 with TRBJ1-2, with no clear D. Looked up from germline, CDR1 is MNHNY and CDR2 is SVGAGI (reference sequence). The CDR3 is 13 residues long. V was shortened by 5 bases and J by 7 bases, with 14 bases between the two germline ends. The CDR3 region has the DNA TGTGCCAGCAGTGATCGGGGAGAGGGTGGCTACACCTTC. As protein: CASSDRGEGGYTF.

The CDR3 spells CASSLTPTYEQYF. In DNA, the CDR3 is TGTGCCAGCAGCTTAACACCAACCTACGAGCAGTACTTC. The J gene is TRBJ2-7, the V gene TRBV7-2, with D uncertain. Per the germline V gene, CDR1 is SGHTA and CDR2 is FQGNSA. Trimming took 2 bases from V and 2 from J, leaving 7 bases between them. The CDR3 length is 13 residues.

V is TRBV5-1 and J is TRBJ1-1; D call uncertain. Germline lookup yields CDR1 SGHRS and CDR2 YFSETQ. Trimming removed 4 bases from V and 0 bases from J, with 4 bases in between. CDR3 size: 12 residues. The CDR3 here is CASSNMNTEAFF. Written as DNA, the CDR3 is TGCGCCAGCAGCAACATGAACACTGAAGCTTTCTTT. Drawing the rest from reference TRBV5-1 and TRBJ1-1, the complete variable domain is KAGVTQTPRYLIKTRGQQVTLSCSPISGHRSVSWYQQTPGQGLQFLFEYFSETQRNKGNFPGRFSGRQFSNSRSEMNVSTLELGDSALYLCASSNMNTEAFFGQGTRLTVV.

The chain combines TRBV7-2 with TRBJ1-5; 7 nucleotides align to TRBD1. The V segment lost 2 bases and the J segment 0 bases; nucleotides outside the gene matches: 13. The CDR3 totals 19 residues. Germline assignment: CDR1 SGHTA and CDR2 FQGNSA. CDR3 loop: CASSLFAGGSISSNQPQHF. The CDR3, as DNA: TGTGCCAGCAGCTTATTCGCAGGGGGTAGCATCTCTAGCAATCAGCCCCAGCATTTT.

This clone was seen only a few times. This chain connects TRBV10-3 to TRBJ2-1; D is perhaps TRBD2 (6 bases). CDR1 is ENHRY and CDR2 is SYGVKD in the germline V gene. The CDR3 runs to 13 residues. Trimming pared 2 bases from V and 6 bases from J, leaving 8 bases between. In nucleotides, the CDR3 is TGTGCCATCAGTGAGGGGAGGCCCAATGAGCAGTTCTTC. It specifies CAISEGRPNEQFF.

This rearrangement joins TRBV6-1 to TRBJ1-1, with 8 bases fitting TRBD1. CDR1 is MNHNS, CDR2 SASEGT, per germline. Trimming cost V 6 bases and J 5 bases; bases outside gene matches: 8. The CDR3 contains 14 residues. This chain's CDR3 is CASRIQGVRTEAFF. The DNA of the CDR3 is TGTGCCAGCAGGATACAGGGGGTAAGGACTGAAGCTTTCTTT.

This clone was seen more than once but under ten times. The V call is TRBV19, the J call TRBJ1-1; 7 bases are shared with TRBD1. Trimming cost V 8 bases and J 3 bases; bases outside gene matches: 3. This CDR3 is 12 amino acids long. Germline V gene sequence: CDR1 LNHDA, CDR2 SQIVND (reference sequence). CDR3 amino acids: CASDDRDTEAFF. In DNA form, the CDR3 reads TGTGCCAGTGACGACAGGGACACTGAAGCTTTCTTT. The full variable domain, completed using reference TRBV19 and TRBJ1-1, is DGGITQSPKYLFRKEGQNVTLSCEQNLNHDAMYWYRQDPGQGLRLIYYSQIVNDFQKGDIAEGYSVSREKKESFPLTVTSAQKNPTAFYLCASDDRDTEAFFGQGTRLTVV.

V usage is TRBV9 and J usage is TRBJ2-5, with TRBD1 matching 8 bases. This CDR3 has 15 amino acids. The V gene end was trimmed by 4 bases and the J gene end by 2 bases; junction bases not matched to a gene: 7. Germline V CDR1 and CDR2: SGDLS, YYNGEE. In nucleotides, the CDR3 is TGTGCCAGCAGCACGCGGACAGGGAGACAAGAGACCCAGTACTTC. Residues: CASSTRTGRQETQYF.

This clone has just one count. The CDR3 DNA follows: TGCGCCAGCAGCTTGTTACAGGGGGCGAACTATGGCTACACCTTC. It is translated as CASSLLQGANYGYTF. The chain has TRBV5-1 and TRBJ1-2, with 9 nucleotides matching TRBD1. Germline lookup yields CDR1 SGHRS and CDR2 YFSETQ. The ends lost 1 base at V and 2 bases at J; junction bases unmatched: 3. CDR3 length: 15 amino acids. The variable domain in full, completed from reference TRBV5-1 and TRBJ1-2, reads KAGVTQTPRYLIKTRGQQVTLSCSPISGHRSVSWYQQTPGQGLQFLFEYFSETQRNKGNFPGRFSGRQFSNSRSEMNVSTLELGDSALYLCASSLLQGANYGYTFGSGTRLTVV.

This clone appeared a few times. The V and J genes are TRBV2 and TRBJ1-5, with D maybe TRBD1 (5 bases). V lost 3 bases, J lost 6 bases, and 9 bases lay in between. CDR3 length equals 13 residues. From germline, CDR1 is SNHLY and CDR2 FYNNEI. CDR3 DNA sequence: TGTGCCAGCAGTGACCAGGGTAGTCAGCCCCAGCATTTT. Encoded protein: CASSDQGSQPQHF.

The chain links TRBV15 to TRBJ2-3; perhaps TRBD1 as D (5 bases). V was trimmed by 8 bases and J by 4 bases, leaving 16 bases between them. CDR3 length: 14 residues. Germline CDR1 is LNHNV and CDR2 is YYDKDF (reference sequence). The DNA for the CDR3 is TGTGCCACCGGGGCAGGCTTTACCCCAGATACGCAGTATTTT. Translated: CATGAGFTPDTQYF.

The chain is built from TRBV30 and TRBJ2-1; the match to TRBD2 covers 8 bases. Germline V lookup: CDR1 GTSNPN, CDR2 SVGIG (reference sequence). This CDR3 has 14 residues. V shed 8 bases and J 0 bases; nucleotides not matched to a gene: 6. The CDR3 here is CARGRGGSYNEQFF. Here the CDR3 DNA reads TGTGCCAGGGGACGGGGGGGCTCCTACAATGAGCAGTTCTTC.

The CDR3 DNA reads as TGTGCCAGCAGTTTATCGTATTTAGATCTTGAAAAACTGTTTTTT. Its translation is CASSLSYLDLEKLFF. The chain joins TRBV27 to TRBJ1-4, with D unclear. The CDR3 extends over 15 amino acids. Germline V gene data show CDR1 as MNHEY and CDR2 as SMNVEV (reference sequence). V was pared by 0 bases and J by 7 bases, with 12 bases between. Looking up the rest from reference TRBV27 and TRBJ1-4 gives the full variable domain: EAQVTQNPRYLITVTGKKLTVTCSQNMNHEYMSWYRQDPGLGLRQIYYSMNVEVTDKGDVPEGYKVSRKEKRNFPLILESPSPNQTSLYFCASSLSYLDLEKLFFGSGTQLSVL.

The V gene is TRBV18, the J gene TRBJ2-7; D unclear. Between the trimmed V and J ends, which lost 2 bases and 1 base, there was a span of 6 bases. Per the germline V gene, CDR1 is KGHSH and CDR2 is LQKENI. The CDR3 sequence is 13 residues long. CDR3 in DNA: TGTGCCAGCTCACCATACCAGTCCTACGAGCAGTACTTC. Its translation: CASSPYQSYEQYF. Full variable domain (outside the CDR3, taken from reference TRBV18 and TRBJ2-7): NAGVMQNPRHLVRRRGQEARLRCSPMKGHSHVYWYRQLPEEGLKFMVYLQKENIIDESGMPKERFSAEFPKEGPSILRIQQVVRGDSAAYFCASSPYQSYEQYFGPGTRLTVT.

The chain links TRBV18 to TRBJ1-1, with D tentatively TRBD1 (6 bases). V lost 4 bases and J lost 5, with 17 bases in between. The germline CDR1 and CDR2 sequences are KGHSH and LQKENI. This CDR3 has 15 amino acids. CDR3 in amino acids: CASSLEWVRGTEAFF. CDR3 coding DNA: TGTGCCAGCTCACTGGAATGGGTAAGGGGGACTGAAGCTTTCTTT.

This sequence joins TRBV7-3 and TRBJ2-5; a possible D gene is TRBD2 (7 bases). Trimming removed 5 bases from V and 5 bases from J, with 21 bases in between. The CDR3 consists of 16 residues. CDR1 is SGHTA and CDR2 is FQGTGA in the germline V gene. The CDR3 loop is CASSPRGGGGEETQYF. For the CDR3, the DNA is TGTGCCAGCAGCCCCCGAGGCGGGGGCGGGGAGGAGACCCAGTACTTC.